This TCR beta chain emerged from a study of graft-versus-host responses after intestinal transplantation. Study-level information: Recipients obtained multivisceral, liver-intestinal, or isolated intestinal transplants. Recipients were all induced with anti-thymocyte globulin, then given tacrolimus and steroids for 2 to 4 years. Study-level points and caveats: Declining HvG levels early post-transplant were linked to peak circulating GvH clone levels. The recipient marrow held GvH clones, and some of them showed up first in ileum or blood.

Regarding this clone: Its antigen remains unknown.

CDR3 length: 14 residues. The V end lost 2 bases, the J end lost 1 base, and 8 bases lay between the germline ends. CDR1 and CDR2 from the germline V gene are MNHEY and SVGAGI. The data were produced by immunoSEQ multiplex PCR, yet TCRdb's version contains in-frame clones alone and is incomplete. Of 95,000 to 150,000 clones in the sample, roughly 91% are singletons; the top ten hold around 0.12%. The material was unstimulated CD4+ T cells sorted from spleen or lymph node cells, obtained before intestinal transplant. This receptor was obtained from a human donor who received an intestinal transplant. J is TRBJ1-1 and V is TRBV6-5; D is ambiguous. The chain's CDR3 is CASSYVGRNTEAFF. In DNA form, the CDR3 reads TGTGCCAGCAGTTACGTGGGAAGGAACACTGAAGCTTTCTTT.